This record looks at one T cell receptor (beta chain) sequence and its context. It has no known antigen specificity. No base quality values were provided; no much bigger clone lies one nucleotide off. The sample is drawn from a study of blood T cell repertoires in COVID-19 (dated by TCRdb to between 2020 and 2021). Background for the entire study: Samples from collaborators originated in the United States, Italy and Spain and spanned both the acute and convalescent phases of COVID-19. The prospective study material was composed of cDNA or gDNA derived from T cells, B-cell-depleted T cells, or PBMCs. The dataset comprised deeply sampled blood TCRbeta repertoires from subjects exposed to, actively infected with, or recovered from COVID-19. The repertoires were released in a freely available public database meant as a resource for research on the immune response to SARS-CoV-2. Samples came from the ongoing ImmuneRACE study (first 160 participants) plus 1,254 subjects from 6 global collaborators. Sample metadata almost always included a de-identified subject ID, COVID-19 status, age in years and sex. HLA class I and class II types, where available, came from metadata supplied by the sample provider rather than from assay-based typing. Overall study results and their limits: Clinical and demographic metadata were provided uncurated, with the amount varying by source and participant.

The V and J ends are trimmed by 6 bases and 1 base, leaving 15 bases between them. As encoded in the germline V gene, CDR1 is MGHDK while CDR2 is SYGVNS. The CDR3 runs 15 amino acids, cysteine and phenylalanine included. The retained sequence is limited to the CDR3, 45 bases, with the frame set at the first base. TCRbeta CDR3 regions were amplified from genomic DNA using the immunoSEQ Assay, a bias-controlled multiplex PCR. Per the source publication's procedure: The number of nucleated cells in each sample was estimated by amplification of reference gene primers within the assay. To quantify the absolute abundance of each unique TCRbeta CDR3 rearrangement, sequence reads were collapsed and filtered. Productive Simpson clonality was computed per sample as the square root of Simpson's diversity index over productive rearrangements. The immuneACCESS repertoire file appears here via TCRdb, limited to in-frame rearrangements. These files lack a portion of the clones; in checked studies, under half of the deficit traces to unresolved V genes, and the cause of the others is not known. The V and J calls and clone size are taken from that table; D and trimming were inferred from the DNA. A total of approximately 360,000 clones appear in this sample, roughly four fifths of them only once. Of the sample, roughly 5.1% is held by the ten largest clones.

Participants in the prospective study were enrolled through a virtual design, were aged roughly 18 to 90 years, and lived in approximately 25 United States geographic areas. In the prospective study, cohorts were assigned on the basis of participant-reported clinical history obtained from a screening survey and a study questionnaire. Recovered participants in ImmuneRACE Cohort 3 were defined by two consecutive negative NP/OP PCR tests, clearance by a healthcare professional, or resolution of symptoms. Each participant in the prospective study had whole blood, serum and a nasopharyngeal or oropharyngeal swab collected by mobile phlebotomists. Over a 2-month period, participants in the prospective study had the option of providing additional blood draws and questionnaires. Prospective study blood samples were shipped either frozen or at room temperature before DNA extraction.

The chain uses TRBV25-1 and TRBJ1-1; TRBD1 might be the D gene, on 5 matching bases. The material sequenced was PBMCs or T cells enriched from blood (not recorded which). The receptor was derived from a woman in her fifties or sixties who had recovered from COVID-19. The DNA sequence follows: TGTGCCAGCAGCCTGCCCTCCGGACAGAACACTGAAGCTTTCTTT. It specifies CASSLPSGQNTEAFF.